The 13 T cell receptor beta chains listed next were all sequenced from one sample in a study of blood T cell dynamics during melanoma immunotherapy (dated by TCRdb to about 2020). The library relied on the immunoSEQ multiplex PCR assay. TCRdb stores this immuneACCESS table with in-frame sequences only. Part of the clones is absent; in the studies checked, under half of the shortfall reflects unresolved V genes, and no reason is known for the rest. In all, the sample holds roughly 6,900 clones, and around 82% of those were seen once. The ten most abundant clones make up less than 35% of the sample. The intended sense of this specimen's time point label: pre-treatment baseline. The sequencing used blood, collected from a patient treated with checkpoint blockade. All receptors come from a human donor with melanoma.

The CDR3 DNA sequence: TGTGCCAGTAGTACGGGACAGGGGTTAGAGCAGTTCTTC. This sequence encodes CASSTGQGLEQFF. The J gene is TRBJ2-1, the V gene TRBV19; 10 bases agree with TRBD1. The length of the CDR3 is 13 residues. From germline, CDR1 is LNHDA and CDR2 SQIVND (reference sequence). The V gene end was trimmed by 4 bases and the J gene end by 10 bases; junction bases not matched to a gene: 4.

CDR3 sequence: CASSAPGQGDGYTF. The CDR3 nucleotides are TGTGCCAGCAGTGCCCCGGGACAGGGCGATGGCTACACCTTC. This rearrangement joins TRBV25-1 to TRBJ1-2; 9 bases fit TRBD1. The CDR3 spans 14 residues. V lost 4 bases to trimming and J lost 6 bases; unmatched junction nucleotides: 6. Germline assignment: CDR1 MGHDK and CDR2 SYGVNS.

In its sample, this clone ranks as medium-sized. The chain has TRBV6-1 and TRBJ2-7; 8 bases agree with TRBD1. Trimming cost V 0 bases and J 4 bases; bases outside gene matches: 11. The CDR3 covers 17 residues. Germline CDR1 MNHNS, CDR2 SASEGT. The CDR3 region is CASSEATPGTGKYEQYF. The CDR3 DNA reads TGTGCCAGCAGTGAAGCAACCCCCGGGACAGGAAAGTACGAGCAGTACTTC.

This rearrangement joins TRBV5-4 to TRBJ2-1; D gene unclear. V was pared by 0 bases and J by 9 bases, with 1 base between. In germline, CDR1 is SGHNT, CDR2 YYREEE (reference sequence). The CDR3 sequence is 10 residues long. CDR3 in amino acids: CASSLGEQFF. The CDR3 DNA sequence: TGTGCCAGCAGCTTGGGTGAGCAGTTCTTC.

V gene TRBV18 combines with J gene TRBJ1-3; D not resolved. In germline, CDR1 is KGHSH, CDR2 LQKENI. V shed 3 bases and J shed 0 bases, with 6 bases lying between them. The CDR3 extends over 14 amino acids. Written as DNA, the CDR3 is TGTGCCAGCTCACCCGGAGACTCTGGAAACACCATATATTTT. Translation gives CASSPGDSGNTIYF.

The rearrangement joins TRBV7-9 to TRBJ1-4; 7 bases are a match to TRBD1. V shed 5 bases, J shed 5 bases, and the junction held 8 bases outside the gene matches. The CDR3 covers 15 residues. CDR1 and CDR2 (germline): SEHNR, FQNEAQ (reference sequence). The CDR3 protein is CASSPGQAMNEKLFF. Written as DNA, the CDR3 is TGTGCCAGCAGCCCAGGACAGGCCATGAATGAAAAACTGTTTTTT.

The chain carries TRBV5-1 and TRBJ1-4; 8 nucleotides line up with TRBD1. The junction had 10 bases not matched to a gene; V was cut back by 0 bases and J by 3 bases. The CDR3 has 18 amino acids. CDR1 and CDR2 (germline): SGHRS, YFSETQ. CDR3 sequence reads: CASSLDEYRGWSNEKLFF. CDR3 DNA: TGCGCCAGCAGCTTGGATGAGTACAGGGGGTGGTCTAATGAAAAACTGTTTTTT.

The V call is TRBV29-1, the J call TRBJ1-1, with D hard to call. V lost 4 bases, J lost 1 base, and 4 bases lay in between. The CDR3 consists of 11 residues. CDR1 and CDR2 (germline): SQVTM, ANQGSEA. The CDR3 sequence is CSVVANTEAFF. Written as DNA, the CDR3 is TGCAGCGTTGTAGCGAACACTGAAGCTTTCTTT.

The rearrangement links TRBV25-1 to TRBJ2-2, with D maybe TRBD1 (6 bases). In germline, CDR1 is MGHDK, CDR2 SYGVNS. The CDR3 spans 17 residues. V was cut by 4 bases and J by 2 bases, with 17 bases left in between. The CDR3 DNA reads TGTGCCAGCAGTGGGCTTAGGGGGATCCGAAACACCGGGGAGCTGTTTTTT. Its protein is CASSGLRGIRNTGELFF.

The J gene is TRBJ2-7, the V gene TRBV30, with 8 nucleotides matching TRBD1. The CDR3 is 12 amino acids. Germline values: CDR1 GTSNPN, CDR2 SVGIG (reference sequence). V shed 5 bases, J shed 6 bases, and the junction held 6 bases outside the gene matches. Here the CDR3 reads CAWSLTGVEQYF. CDR3 nucleotide sequence: TGTGCCTGGTCCTTGACAGGGGTCGAGCAGTACTTC. Full variable domain (rest looked up from reference TRBV30 and TRBJ2-7): SQTIHQWPATLVQPVGSPLSLECTVEGTSNPNLYWYRQAAGRGLQLLFYSVGIGQISSEVPQNLSASRPQDRQFILSSKKLLLSDSGFYLCAWSLTGVEQYFGPGTRLTVT.

The rearrangement joins TRBV19 to TRBJ1-1; TRBD1 aligns across 7 bases. The germline CDR1 and CDR2 sequences are LNHDA and SQIVND (reference sequence). The CDR3 consists of 18 residues. V lost 7 bases to trimming and J lost 3 bases; unmatched junction nucleotides: 20. The CDR3: CASTIGGAHRGRDTEAFF. The CDR3 DNA follows: TGTGCCAGTACAATTGGGGGCGCGCACAGGGGTCGGGACACTGAAGCTTTCTTT.

This clone turned up a few times. This chain uses TRBV7-9 with TRBJ2-7; 9 bases are shared with TRBD1. V was clipped by 5 bases and J by 5 bases; unmatched bases: 7. Germline CDR1 reads SEHNR; CDR2 reads FQNEAQ (reference sequence). This CDR3 has 14 amino acids. In DNA, the CDR3 is TGTGCCAGCAGCCAATGGACAGGGGACGACGAGCAGTACTTC. It is translated as CASSQWTGDDEQYF.

V usage is TRBV5-1 and J usage is TRBJ2-2; D remains ambiguous. This CDR3 has 13 residues. The germline V gene has CDR1 SGHRS and CDR2 YFSETQ. Trimming cost V 5 bases and J 3 bases, with 8 bases left between them. As DNA, the CDR3 is TGCGCCAGCAGTTCAGGAGACACCGGGGAGCTGTTTTTT. This encodes CASSSGDTGELFF. Full variable domain (rest looked up from reference TRBV5-1 and TRBJ2-2): KAGVTQTPRYLIKTRGQQVTLSCSPISGHRSVSWYQQTPGQGLQFLFEYFSETQRNKGNFPGRFSGRQFSNSRSEMNVSTLELGDSALYLCASSSGDTGELFFGEGSRLTVL.